The 21 T cell receptor beta chains given below trace back to one sample, sequenced in a study of blood T cell repertoires in COVID-19. Produced via immunoSEQ multiplex PCR; TCRdb's table is partial and in-frame only. The repertoire holds roughly 150,000 clones, with around 81% as singletons. Sequencing was carried out using peripheral blood. The receptors were sampled from a man aged 70 or older with active or convalescent COVID-19.

V and J are TRBV7-9 and TRBJ1-5; D is possibly TRBD1 (5 bases). The CDR3 length is 16 residues. The germline CDR1 and CDR2 sequences are SEHNR and FQNEAQ (reference sequence). V lost 7 bases and J lost 3, with 19 bases in between. CDR3 loop: CASTRQGGIDNQPQHF. The CDR3 coding sequence is TGTGCCAGCACCCGGCAGGGCGGCATTGACAATCAGCCCCAGCATTTT.

The chain links TRBV14 to TRBJ1-3, with D perhaps matching TRBD1 (5 bases). Germline V lookup: CDR1 SGHDN, CDR2 FVKESK. Deletions cut 4 bases from V and 0 bases from J, with 16 bases between. CDR3 length equals 17 residues. The CDR3 is CASSRPRGLDSGNTIYF. Written as DNA, the CDR3 is TGTGCCAGCAGCCGTCCTAGGGGCCTCGACTCTGGAAACACCATATATTTT.

The J gene is TRBJ1-1, the V gene TRBV11-2; D ambiguous. The ends were cut back, 1 base at V and 1 base at J, with 10 bases in the middle. CDR1 SGHAT and CDR2 FQNNGV come from the germline V gene. This CDR3 is 15 amino acids long. For the CDR3, the DNA is TGTGCCAGCAGCTTAGGGGCGAATACGAACACTGAAGCTTTCTTT. As protein: CASSLGANTNTEAFF.

The chain has TRBV27 and TRBJ2-3; 9 bases align to TRBD1. Germline V lookup: CDR1 MNHEY, CDR2 SMNVEV (reference sequence). Losses at the gene ends were 6 bases for V and 7 bases for J; bases not matched to a gene: 8. CDR3 length: 14 amino acids. The CDR3 DNA sequence: TGTGCCAGCAGCTTCCGGGACAGGGTACATACGCAGTATTTT. It specifies CASSFRDRVHTQYF.

The chain carries TRBV7-2 and TRBJ2-7, with 10 bases fitting TRBD2. CDR1 SGHTA and CDR2 FQGNSA come from the germline V gene. This CDR3 is built from 15 residues. Germline trimming cut 2 bases from V and 2 bases from J; bases unmatched to any gene: 3. The CDR3 region has the DNA TGTGCCAGCAGCTTAAGGACTAGCGGTGCCTACGAGCAGTACTTC. Amino acid sequence: CASSLRTSGAYEQYF.

J is TRBJ2-1 and V is TRBV29-1; 10 nucleotides match TRBD2. J gave up 2 bases and V 6 bases, and 4 bases lay outside the gene matches. This CDR3 spans 14 amino acids. Germline V gene lookup returns CDR1 SQVTM and CDR2 ANQGSEA. CDR3 sequence reads: CSVLTSGAYNEQFF. The CDR3 nucleotides are TGCAGCGTCCTAACTAGCGGGGCCTACAATGAGCAGTTCTTC.

V gene TRBV5-1 combines with J gene TRBJ2-3, with 9 bases that match TRBD1. This CDR3 contains 17 residues. V was clipped by 3 bases and J by 1 base; unmatched bases: 9. The V gene's germline CDR1 is SGHRS and CDR2 YFSETQ. The DNA for the CDR3 is TGCGCCAGCAGCTCGACACCGACAGGGGGAGGCACAGATACGCAGTATTTT. Translated: CASSSTPTGGGTDTQYF.

This chain uses TRBV19 with TRBJ2-1, with TRBD1 matching over 11 bases. CDR1 and CDR2 (germline): LNHDA, SQIVND (reference sequence). The V and J ends lost 3 bases and 8 bases, in that order; junction bases with no gene match: 6. The CDR3 length is 15 residues. In DNA form, the CDR3 reads TGTGCCAGTAGTATCAGGACAGGGGGCCTCGATGAGCAGTTCTTC. Translating gives CASSIRTGGLDEQFF.

This chain connects TRBV7-6 to TRBJ2-5; 16 nucleotides align to TRBD2. Germline loops: CDR1 SGHVS, CDR2 FNYEAQ. The CDR3 runs to 19 residues. Unmatched junction bases numbered 13, after V lost 5 bases and J lost 4 bases. The CDR3 region has the DNA TGTGCCAGCAGCCACATACCGGGACTAGCGGGAGGGGGTAGAGAGACCCAGTACTTC. It translates to CASSHIPGLAGGGRETQYF.

The genes are TRBV7-9 and TRBJ2-7; no clear D. This CDR3 comprises 14 residues. Per germline, CDR1 SEHNR and CDR2 FQNEAQ (reference sequence). V was shortened by 1 base and J by 3 bases, with 10 bases between the two germline ends. CDR3 DNA: TGTGCCAGCAGCTTAGAAGGTCGGAGCTACGAGCAGTACTTC. It specifies CASSLEGRSYEQYF.

The sample holds a few counts of this clone. The rearrangement joins TRBV10-3 to TRBJ1-6, with TRBD1 matching over 7 bases. This CDR3 spans 15 amino acids. Germline V gene sequence: CDR1 ENHRY, CDR2 SYGVKD. After removal of 4 bases from V and 5 bases from J, the junction contained 5 bases not matched to a gene. Here the CDR3 reads CAISGGQENNSPLHF. CDR3 nucleotides: TGTGCCATCAGTGGAGGACAGGAGAATAATTCACCCCTCCACTTT.

The V call is TRBV6-2 or TRBV6-3, the J call TRBJ2-2; 7 bases fit TRBD1. The CDR3 loop spans 15 amino acids. Per germline, CDR1 MNHEY and CDR2 SVGEGT. J gave up 2 bases and V 5 bases, and 5 bases lay outside the gene matches. CDR3 DNA: TGTGCCAGCAGTCGAAACAGGGGTAACACCGGGGAGCTGTTTTTT. Encoded protein: CASSRNRGNTGELFF.

The chain employs TRBV7-3 and TRBJ2-1; tentatively, D is TRBD1 (6 bases). V dropped 4 bases and J dropped 15 bases, with 19 bases sitting between them. Germline V gene sequence: CDR1 SGHTA, CDR2 FQGTGA. The CDR3 loop spans 13 amino acids. This chain's CDR3 is CASSSTLGGDWFF. Here the CDR3 DNA reads TGTGCCAGCAGCTCGACCCTAGGGGGAGATTGGTTCTTC.

The J gene is TRBJ2-7, the V gene TRBV18; possible D gene TRBD2, 7 bases. V lost 3 bases, J lost 2 bases, and 14 bases lay in between. The CDR3 runs to 15 residues. The germline V gene has CDR1 KGHSH and CDR2 LQKENI. This chain's CDR3 is CASSPSRGGAYEQYF. CDR3 DNA sequence: TGTGCCAGCTCACCCTCTCGCGGGGGCGCCTACGAGCAGTACTTC.

This clone was observed a single time. The rearrangement links TRBV6-5 to TRBJ2-5; 7 bases agree with TRBD1. This CDR3 spans 15 amino acids. V gave up 4 bases and J gave up 5 bases; unmatched junction bases: 10. Per germline, CDR1 MNHEY and CDR2 SVGAGI. The CDR3 DNA reads as TGTGCCAGCAGTTCCACCGGGACAGCTAAGGAGACCCAGTACTTC. This codes for CASSSTGTAKETQYF.

This clone was recorded only once. This chain connects TRBV29-1 to TRBJ2-7, with D perhaps matching TRBD1 (5 bases). CDR3 size: 12 residues. V was trimmed by 6 bases and J by 1 base, leaving 10 bases between them. In germline, CDR1 is SQVTM, CDR2 ANQGSEA. The CDR3 DNA reads TGCAGCGTAAATGACAGTTCCTACGAGCAGTACTTC. Translated: CSVNDSSYEQYF.

This chain joins TRBV4-1 and TRBJ1-1, with D unresolved. With 5 bases removed from V and 2 bases from J, the gap between germline ends came to 15 bases. CDR3 length: 15 residues. The V gene's germline CDR1 is MGHRA and CDR2 YSYEKL. As DNA, the CDR3 is TGCGCCAGCAGCGACGAGGCACGGAGCAACACTGAAGCTTTCTTT. This gives the protein CASSDEARSNTEAFF.

The chain uses TRBV6-5 and TRBJ1-2; TRBD1 aligns across 9 bases. Per the germline V gene, CDR1 is MNHEY and CDR2 is SVGAGI. V shed 5 bases, J shed 1 base, and the junction held 5 bases outside the gene matches. CDR3 size: 15 residues. CDR3 sequence (DNA): TGTGCCAGCAGTCGGGGACAGGGATATAACTATGGCTACACCTTC. Its translation: CASSRGQGYNYGYTF.

V is TRBV11-2 and J is TRBJ1-1; D not certain. Germline V gene sequence: CDR1 SGHAT, CDR2 FQNNGV. Trimming removed 1 base at V and 6 bases at J, with 15 bases between. The CDR3 is 15 amino acids. CDR3 residues: CASSLVRGPRAEAFF. CDR3 coding DNA: TGTGCCAGCAGCTTAGTGAGAGGGCCGAGGGCTGAAGCTTTCTTT. The full variable domain, rest sourced from reference TRBV11-2 and TRBJ1-1, is EAGVAQSPRYKIIEKRQSVAFWCNPISGHATLYWYQQILGQGPKLLIQFQNNGVVDDSQLPKDRFSAERLKGVDSTLKIQPAKLEDSAVYLCASSLVRGPRAEAFFGQGTRLTVV.

The table lists this clone with a few counts. The chain carries TRBV6-2 or TRBV6-3 and TRBJ1-5, with D unresolved. The CDR3 sequence is 13 residues long. CDR1 and CDR2 from the germline V gene are MNHEY and SVGEGT. Trimming shortened V by 2 bases and J by 9 bases, and 11 bases separated the two germline ends. The CDR3 DNA reads TGTGCCAGCAGTTACATCGACCGGGGGCCCCAGCATTTT. Its translation: CASSYIDRGPQHF.

About this clone: One end of the junction fails to match germline, which may point to a read error. The gene calls are TRBV5-4 and TRBJ1-1, with a possible D match to TRBD1 (6 bases). CDR3 length: 14 residues. Looked up from germline, CDR1 is SGHNT and CDR2 is YYREEE (reference sequence). CDR3 sequence reads: CASSLGAVNTEAFF. DNA of the CDR3: TGTGCCAGCAGTTTGGGGGCCGTGAACACTGAAGCTTTCTTT.